This TCR beta chain was identified in a study of graft-versus-host responses after intestinal transplantation (dated by TCRdb to the early 2020s). For the wider study: Recipients received multivisceral, liver-intestinal, or isolated intestinal transplants. A cohort of approximately 23 intestinal transplant recipients, including one retransplant, was enrolled, and 3 patients lacking pretransplant specimens were excluded. Bulk TCR-beta CDR3 sequencing was used to track graft-versus-host and host-versus-graft alloreactive T cell clones in the graft, circulation and bone marrow after intestinal transplantation. Rather than being sequenced by the commercial service, samples from a few later patients were sequenced in-house on an Illumina MiSeq and processed with MiXCR. Anti-thymocyte globulin induction was given to all recipients, followed by maintenance tacrolimus and steroids for 3 to 4 years. Donor T cell macrochimerism was defined as a peak of at least 4% donor T cells among recipient peripheral blood mononuclear cells. Alloreactive clones were identified by sequencing pre-transplant mixed lymphocyte reaction products and comparing them with unstimulated pre-transplant donor and recipient T cells.

Per the publication, the time point label means: cells obtained before transplantation from donor or recipient. CD3+CD4+ and CD3+CD8+ populations were FACS-sorted from unstimulated pre-transplant donor and recipient cells taken from spleen or lymph nodes. The trim is 4 bases for V and 4 bases for J, with a gap of 18 bases between the germline ends. CDR1 is given as SGHNT and CDR2 as YYREEE, both from the germline V gene (reference sequence). The CDR3 starts with the cysteine, ends with the phenylalanine, and has 15 residues. This entry keeps only the CDR3 DNA: 45 bases, framed from base 1. What the research found in general, with its limitations: GvH clones turned up in recipient bone marrow, with some appearing earlier in ileal mucosa or blood, a pattern consistent with an intestinal mucosal origin. Early after transplant, peak levels of circulating GvH clones were found to be associated with declines in HvG clones. The conclusions were limited by the relatively low number and heterogeneity of the intestinal transplant patients. In patients with donor T cell macrochimerism, the allografts had high GvH to HvG T cell clonal ratios.

On this clone: Its antigen has not been determined. Base qualities are not recorded, but no much larger clone differs from it by a single base.

Libraries were prepared through the immunoSEQ multiplex PCR assay. In most patients, genomic DNA was isolated using the Qiagen DNeasy Blood and Tissue Kit and sent frozen to Adaptive Biotechnologies for TCR sequencing. Adaptive Biotechnologies carried out high-throughput TCR-beta CDR3 sequencing of genomic DNA for most patients. The original pipeline was this. Adaptive's ImmunoSEQ software supplied the TCR sequencing data for 18 patients, while MiXCR and VDJtools were used to process a few other patients. To correct CD4 versus CD8 sorting errors, sequences present in both subsets at a frequency ratio below 5:1 were removed. Because the origin of CDR3 nucleotide sequences shared between donor and recipient could not be assigned, those sequences were removed. To be classed as alloreactive, a clone needed at least 2-fold expansion over unstimulated cells and a minimum CFSE-low frequency of 0.002% (template counts) or 0.001% (read counts). Mappable clones were those detected in sequenced pre-transplant spleen, lymph node, or MLR CFSE-low populations of the donor or recipient. The cumulative frequency of alloreactive clones was calculated as a percentage of all sequences, weighted by copy number. TCRdb retrieved this table from immuneACCESS and kept in-frame rearrangements only. Not all clones are present; in checked studies, unresolved V genes account for under half, and no reason is known for the remainder. The V and J calls and clone size were taken over from that table, and D and trimming were inferred from the DNA. Counted in this sample were approximately 90,000 clones; just under 95% of them appeared once. The ten largest clones add up to around 0.36% of the sample.

Here the sequenced sample was unstimulated CD8+ T cells sorted from spleen or lymph node cells, taken before transplant. The receptor was isolated from a human donor who was the organ donor for an intestinal transplant. Here the chain combines TRBV5-4 and TRBJ2-7; 7 matching bases give a weak D call of TRBD2. In nucleotides, the sequence is TGTGCCAGCAGCATCGTGGGGGGGGCCCAATACGAGCAGTACTTC. This translates into CASSIVGGAQYEQYF.